This T cell receptor beta chain appears in the sequencing data of a study of Graves' ophthalmopathy and Graves' hyperthyroidism (dated by TCRdb to the late 2010s). In terms of the full investigation: Stable hyperthyroidism was defined as no progression to ophthalmopathy within 18 months of follow-up. To tell Graves' ophthalmopathy apart from Graves' hyperthyroidism, and to predict which patients would progress to ophthalmopathy, the study relied on TCR beta repertoire signatures. In more than 5 hyperthyroidism patients, the T-cell repertoire of thyroid tissue was compared with the T-cell repertoire of blood. A discovery set of 95 to 100 patients (43 ophthalmopathy, 55 to 65 stable hyperthyroidism) was enrolled to explore V-J signatures distinguishing ophthalmopathy from hyperthyroidism. In total, approximately 140 blood samples were TCR-sequenced: 43 ophthalmopathy, some 75 hyperthyroidism and around 17 hyperthyroidism-to-ophthalmopathy patients. The independent validation cohort included approximately 19 hyperthyroidism patients plus 17 patients who later progressed from hyperthyroidism to ophthalmopathy. Following sample collection, hyperthyroidism patients were given methimazole at a starting dose of 30 mg daily, and ophthalmopathy patients were given high-dose intravenous methylprednisolone. On the study overall, not on this receptor specifically: In cross-validation, the 13-signature model distinguished ophthalmopathy from stable hyperthyroidism with approximately 85% sensitivity and about 81% specificity, and in the test set the corresponding values were approximately 80% and 75%. Most expanded thyroid clonotypes with a frequency above 0.001 also appeared in blood, which suggests that blood repertoires may reflect the immune response in the thyroid. No statistical method was used to predetermine the sample size, and group allocation was not hidden from the investigators. In validation, the model predicted ophthalmopathy progression with about 70% sensitivity and 72.22% specificity; some 13 predicted patients were CT-confirmed with GO in a median of about 7.1 months.

The hyperthyroidism patients were 18 to 65 years old and newly diagnosed, with a disease duration of less than 2 months. Patients with other autoimmune diseases, uncontrolled infections, pregnancy or lactation were excluded. Clinical symptoms, serum thyroxine, TRAb, thyroid ultrasound and orbital computed tomography were used for diagnosis. Trizol reagent was used to extract the total RNA, and its quality was then checked on an Agilent 2100 Bioanalyzer. The germline V gene encodes CDR1 SGHRS and CDR2 YFSETQ. From its cysteine to its phenylalanine, the CDR3 spans 15 amino acids. The CDR3 DNA has 45 bases and is translated from base 1. For repertoire sequencing, the TCR beta CDR3 regions were amplified from RNA transcripts. A first-round RT-PCR used HTBI primers with the Qiagen OneStep RT-PCR kit, followed by a second-round multiplex PCR, size selection and purification. Libraries were sequenced paired-end with 100 bp reads on an Illumina HiSeq2000. The original pipeline was this. Reads were processed with SOAPnuke, discarding reads with adapters, uncalled bases, mean Phred below 15, or no exact constant-primer or identifier match. High-quality paired reads were merged with COPE v1.2.5. Each unique nucleotide sequence was treated as a clonotype, and MiTCR v1.1 was used to align the clonotypes to the IMGT TRB V, D and J references. The analysis was limited to V-J combinations with a frequency above 0.0001, which together covered roughly 99% of repertoires. For each V-J combination, a TCR clonal expansion and chaos score was defined as the ratio of F50 clonal expansion to chaos observed in the TCRdist matrix. Welch's t-statistics and random forest were used to reduce features to about a dozen V-J combinations, which were fed into a naive Bayes classifier. Thyroid-blood repertoire similarity was quantified with the Morisita-Horn index. TCRdb reran the public reads through fastp at Q25 and MiXCR, keeping productive beta chains. One record per CDR3 amino acid sequence lists the most common genes and DNA. For this entry, the V and J calls and clone size follow TCRdb and not the study's own pipeline. The sample yields a few hundred thousand distinct CDR3 sequences; just under 40% were counted once. The top ten clonotypes cover about 4.6% of the sample.

As concerns this clonotype: What antigen it recognizes has not been identified. This clone may be a read error of a much larger clone one base away.

Source material: peripheral blood or thyroid tissue (not recorded which). The source is an adult man with Graves' hyperthyroidism. The rearrangement combines TRBV5-1 with TRBJ2-2, with TRBD1 tentatively as D gene (6 bases match). In nucleotide form, the sequence is TGTGCCAGCAGCCTCCACAGGGATGACACCGGGGAGCTGTTTTTT. This sequence encodes CASSLHRDDTGELFF.